A few counts support the clone carrying this T cell receptor beta chain. The data belong to a study of blood T cell repertoires in COVID-19. Study-wide context: Acute-phase and convalescent COVID-19 samples originated in the United States, Italy and Spain. From T cells, B-cell-depleted T cells, or PBMCs came the material, which was cDNA or gDNA.

The germline gives CDR1 LGHDT, CDR2 YNNKEL (reference sequence). Between the trimmed V and J ends, which lost 4 bases and 7 bases, there was a span of 16 bases. The CDR3 length is 14 residues. The authors' processing: Nucleated cell counts were estimated from reference gene primer amplification. Sequencing used immunoSEQ multiplex PCR; TCRdb keeps in-frame clones, though not all of them. From that table come the V and J calls and clone size; the DNA was used to work out D and trimming. The data contain 250,000 to 300,000 clones, 70% to 90% of them singletons. The receptor was isolated from a man in his forties or fifties with active or convalescent COVID-19. V is TRBV3-1 (or the pseudogene TRBV3-2) and J is TRBJ1-1; D gene unclear. The sample taken for sequencing was peripheral blood. The CDR3 bases are TGTGCCAGCAGCCCTGCCCGGGAGGCGGGTGAAGCTTTCTTT. It translates to CASSPAREAGEAFF.